This T cell receptor (beta chain) was recorded in a study of cytomegalovirus exposure and HLA in healthy donors. The PCR used 60 Vbeta and 13 Jbeta primers. The assay was immunoSEQ multiplex PCR, and TCRdb's table has in-frame clones only and misses some. This sample carries approximately 130,000 clones, roughly three quarters of them seen once, and the ten largest clones take about 1.1%. The CDR3 is 14 amino acids. CDR1 and CDR2 from the germline V gene are SSHAT and FNYEAQ (reference sequence). With regard to this clone: The junction does not match germline at one end; this may be a read error.

The gene calls are TRBV7-7 and TRBJ2-5, with D possibly being TRBD2 (6 bases). The sequence came from a male donor in good health and CMV-seronegative. What was sequenced was PBMCs. CDR3 region: CASSQGLSRETQYF. The DNA of the CDR3 is TGTGCTAGCAGCCAGGGACTTAGCCGGGAGACCCAGTACTTC.